Presented here are 27 T cell receptor beta chains from one specimen sequenced in a study of human T cells and chemical hapten exposure (dated by TCRdb to about 2021). Library preparation was by RACE. These reads were obtained on a NextSeq 500. Through fastp at Q25 and MiXCR, TCRdb rebuilt clones from the public reads, retaining in-frame beta chains. Here each entry gathers all rows of one CDR3 protein and keeps the most common genes and DNA. Present in this sample are approximately 72,000 distinct CDR3 sequences, over 8.5% of which were seen just once. The ten largest clones capture roughly 1.5% of the sample. The time point label on this specimen signifies: patch test 3, about 24 weeks after DPC sensitization. The treatment or condition label corresponds to: therapeutic diphenylcyclopropenone sensitization with weekly scalp DPC. The sequencing here drew on whole blood, taken in connection with sensitization to the hapten diphenylcyclopropenone (DPC). The receptor set was obtained from a woman between 50 and 59 years old with alopecia areata. Some clones in this sample may be carry-over from other donors' samples.

This clonotype was counted only a few times. The chain uses TRBV28 and TRBJ2-1, with D perhaps given as TRBD1 or TRBD2 (5 bases each). From germline, CDR1 is MDHEN and CDR2 SYDVKM. The CDR3 contains 13 residues. The ends were cut back, 6 bases at V and 7 bases at J, with 13 bases in the middle. CDR3: CASRTGWGNEQFF. DNA of the CDR3: TGTGCCAGCAGAACGGGATGGGGGAATGAGCAGTTCTTC.

The sample holds many counts of this clonotype. The chain couples TRBV28 to TRBJ1-5; D remains unclear. Per germline, CDR1 MDHEN and CDR2 SYDVKM. CDR3 size: 12 residues. Deletions cut 4 bases from V and 5 bases from J, with 6 bases between. CDR3 nucleotide sequence: TGTGCCAGCAGTTCCAATGATCAGCCCCAGCATTTT. Amino acid sequence: CASSSNDQPQHF.

This clonotype came up many times. V usage is TRBV29-1 and J usage is TRBJ1-2, with 8 bases aligning to TRBD1. Losses at the gene ends were 7 bases for V and 4 bases for J; bases not matched to a gene: 8. From germline, CDR1 is SQVTM and CDR2 ANQGSEA. The CDR3 runs to 13 residues. The CDR3 DNA reads as TGCAGCGCCCAGCCGGGACAGGCCTATGGCTACACCTTC. Translated, it gives CSAQPGQAYGYTF.

Worth noting for this clonotype: It may be a read error: a sequence one base away is much more abundant. The CDR3 spells CARSLLVRMYEQYF. Here the CDR3 DNA reads TGTGCCCGCAGTTTATTGGTGCGGATGTACGAGCAGTACTTC. The rearrangement uses TRBV28 and TRBJ2-7; D call uncertain. The CDR3 covers 14 residues. Germline CDR1 MDHEN, CDR2 SYDVKM.

This clonotype was detected only once. This clone may be a read error of a much larger clone one base away. The genes are TRBV3-1 and TRBJ2-6, with D hard to call. The CDR3 spans 15 residues. V dropped 7 bases and J dropped 5 bases, with 15 bases sitting between them. Germline V gives CDR1 LGHDT, CDR2 YNNKEL (reference sequence). The CDR3 nucleotides are TGTGCCAGCACCCTCTTGGGATTTTGGGCCAACGTCCTGACTTTC. This translates into CASTLLGFWANVLTF.

This clonotype was seen at least ten times. The V and J genes are TRBV28 and TRBJ2-3; 9 positions match TRBD2. The CDR3 extends over 17 amino acids. Germline CDR1 and CDR2: MDHEN and SYDVKM. The trim removed 6 bases at V and 5 bases at J, leaving 15 bases unmatched. CDR3 DNA sequence: TGTGCCAGCAGCATATCATTTAAGCGGGGGGTCAGAGATACGCAGTATTTT. Translating it yields CASSISFKRGVRDTQYF.

This clonotype has ten or more counts. This rearrangement joins TRBV20-1 to TRBJ2-5, with 8 nucleotides matching TRBD2. This CDR3 contains 14 residues. CDR1 and CDR2 from the germline V gene are DFQATT and SNEGSKA (reference sequence). V gave up 6 bases and J gave up 7 bases; unmatched junction bases: 13. The CDR3 sequence: CSAVRGRTTGTQYF. The CDR3 DNA sequence: TGCAGTGCGGTGCGCGGGAGGACAACTGGGACCCAGTACTTC.

The CDR3 here is CASARDTRTDTQYF. The CDR3 region has the DNA TGTGCCAGCGCTCGGGACACTCGCACAGATACGCAGTATTTT. This chain links TRBV28 with TRBJ2-3; D may be TRBD1 (6 bases). CDR3 size: 14 residues. Germline loops: CDR1 MDHEN, CDR2 SYDVKM. Trimming shortened V by 8 bases and J by 1 base, and 13 bases separated the two germline ends.

Ten or more counts support this clonotype. The chain combines TRBV15 with TRBJ1-1; D call uncertain. CDR3 length equals 12 residues. Germline V lookup: CDR1 LNHNV, CDR2 YYDKDF (reference sequence). Between the trimmed V and J ends, which lost 1 base and 11 bases, there was a span of 11 bases. The CDR3: CATSRVEGRAFF. In DNA, the CDR3 is TGTGCCACCAGCAGAGTCGAAGGGCGCGCTTTCTTT.

This clonotype was observed at least ten times. The CDR3 DNA follows: TGTGCCAGCAGTGCGAACACCAAGCCCTACAATGAGCAGTTCTTC. It translates to CASSANTKPYNEQFF. The V and J genes are TRBV2 and TRBJ2-1; D gene unclear. V gave up 4 bases and J gave up 2 bases, with 12 bases separating them. CDR1 and CDR2 (germline): SNHLY, FYNNEI. The CDR3 loop spans 15 amino acids.

This clonotype was recorded many times. In DNA, the CDR3 is TGTGCCAGCTCACCACAGACAACCGATAATTCACCCCTCCACTTT. Translation gives CASSPQTTDNSPLHF. This chain joins TRBV18 and TRBJ1-6; D unclear. Deletions cut 1 base from V and 5 bases from J, with 9 bases between. Germline CDR1 is KGHSH and CDR2 is LQKENI. The CDR3 is 15 amino acids.

The chain links TRBV4-3 to TRBJ2-1, with D maybe TRBD2 (6 bases). The V and J ends lost 0 bases and 6 bases respectively, with 12 bases between them. The CDR3 totals 15 residues. Germline loops: CDR1 LGHNA, CDR2 YSLEER. Written as DNA, the CDR3 is TGCGCCAGCAGCCAAGAATTCGGCGGGACCAATGAGCAGTTCTTC. This codes for CASSQEFGGTNEQFF.

In its sample, this clonotype was seen many times. The CDR3 protein is CSARDAGLVSDEQYF. CDR3 nucleotide sequence: TGCAGTGCTAGAGACGCTGGACTAGTCAGCGACGAGCAGTACTTC. This chain links TRBV20-1 with TRBJ2-7; 7 bases align to TRBD2. V shed 0 bases, J shed 5 bases, and the junction held 10 bases outside the gene matches. The CDR3 extends over 15 amino acids. Germline CDR1 and CDR2: DFQATT and SNEGSKA (reference sequence).

At least ten counts were recorded for this clonotype. The rearrangement joins TRBV4-3 to TRBJ2-2; D gene unclear. Trimming cost V 1 base and J 4 bases, with 7 bases left between them. This CDR3 has 14 residues. CDR1 LGHNA and CDR2 YSLEER come from the germline V gene. The CDR3 DNA follows: TGCGCCAGCAGCCAAGCCGACTTCACCGGGGAGCTGTTTTTT. Protein product: CASSQADFTGELFF.

The V call is TRBV7-2, the J call TRBJ1-1; maybe TRBD1 (5 bases). Trimming removed 1 base from V and 3 bases from J, with 9 bases in between. The germline gives CDR1 SGHTA, CDR2 FQGNSA. This CDR3 has 14 amino acids. In DNA, the CDR3 is TGTGCCAGCAGCTTAGAGGCAGGGTACACTGAAGCTTTCTTT. Amino acids: CASSLEAGYTEAFF. The variable domain in full, with the rest retrieved from reference TRBV7-2 and TRBJ1-1, is GAGVSQSPSNKVTEKGKDVELRCDPISGHTALYWYRQSLGQGLEFLIYFQGNSAPDKSGLPSDRFSAERTGGSVSTLTIQRTQQEDSAVYLCASSLEAGYTEAFFGQGTRLTVV.

In this sample, this clonotype turned up many times. The V and J genes are TRBV15 and TRBJ2-3; 9 bases map to TRBD2. V was pared by 0 bases and J by 0 bases, with 7 bases of the junction left unmatched. Per the germline V gene, CDR1 is LNHNV and CDR2 is YYDKDF (reference sequence). The CDR3 is 18 amino acids. CDR3 residues: CATSRDRATSGSTDTQYF. The CDR3 nucleotides read TGTGCCACCAGCAGAGATAGGGCGACTAGCGGAAGCACAGATACGCAGTATTTT.

V and J are TRBV6-5 and TRBJ2-3; D gene uncertain. This CDR3 region has 16 residues. CDR1 is MNHEY, CDR2 SVGAGI, per germline. V dropped 0 bases and J dropped 2 bases, with 12 bases sitting between them. The CDR3 region is CASSYSTLPNTDTQYF. CDR3 nucleotide sequence: TGTGCCAGCAGTTACTCGACTCTTCCCAACACAGATACGCAGTATTTT.

This clonotype was seen many times. The V call is TRBV20-1, the J call TRBJ2-5; TRBD2 agrees at 9 bases. The ends lost 7 bases at V and 10 bases at J; junction bases unmatched: 10. CDR1 DFQATT and CDR2 SNEGSKA come from the germline V gene (reference sequence). The CDR3 contains 12 residues. The CDR3 sequence: CSVPSGGRGQYF. In DNA form, the CDR3 reads TGCAGTGTTCCATCTGGCGGGAGGGGCCAGTACTTC.

This clonotype has only a few counts. In DNA form, the CDR3 reads TGTGCCAGCAGCTTAATGAATAACTATGGCTACACCTTC. It translates to CASSLMNNYGYTF. This chain joins TRBV7-6 and TRBJ1-2; no clear D. The CDR3 has 13 amino acids. CDR1 and CDR2 from the germline V gene are SGHVS and FNYEAQ. V lost 2 bases and J lost 1, with 5 bases in between. The full variable domain, in which reference TRBV7-6 and TRBJ1-2 provide the parts outside the CDR3, is GAGVSQSPRYKVTKRGQDVALRCDPISGHVSLYWYRQALGQGPEFLTYFNYEAQQDKSGLPNDRFSAERPEGSISTLTIQRTEQRDSAMYRCASSLMNNYGYTFGSGTRLTVV.

This clonotype was recorded many times. This sequence joins TRBV20-1 and TRBJ1-5; D is unclear. This CDR3 is 13 amino acids long. Germline V gives CDR1 DFQATT, CDR2 SNEGSKA (reference sequence). V was shortened by 5 bases and J by 4 bases, with 12 bases between the two germline ends. The CDR3: CSAPKQENQPQHF. CDR3 sequence (DNA): TGCAGTGCTCCTAAGCAAGAGAATCAGCCCCAGCATTTT.

There are many counts of this clonotype. Written as DNA, the CDR3 is TGTGCCAGCAGTTTATTGGGGACAGGGGAGGGCTACACCTTC. It encodes CASSLLGTGEGYTF. This chain joins TRBV27 and TRBJ1-2, with TRBD1 matching over 10 bases. CDR3 length: 14 amino acids. With 1 base clipped from V and 8 bases from J, the junction kept 4 bases outside the gene matches. The germline CDR1 and CDR2 sequences are MNHEY and SMNVEV (reference sequence).

V usage is TRBV20-1 and J usage is TRBJ1-2, with TRBD1 identical over 7 bases. This CDR3 has 12 residues. V gave up 3 bases and J gave up 2 bases; unmatched junction bases: 0. Germline V gives CDR1 DFQATT, CDR2 SNEGSKA (reference sequence). CDR3 amino acids: CSASRGNYGYTF. CDR3 sequence (DNA): TGCAGTGCTAGCAGGGGGAACTATGGCTACACCTTC.

The chain couples TRBV3-1 to TRBJ2-2; no reliable D call. The germline V gene has CDR1 LGHDT and CDR2 YNNKEL (reference sequence). Trimming cost V 1 base and J 4 bases, with 10 bases left between them. The CDR3 length is 15 residues. The chain's CDR3 is CASSQGGLPTGELFF. In DNA, the CDR3 is TGTGCCAGCAGCCAAGGCGGTCTGCCCACCGGGGAGCTGTTTTTT.

The table lists this clonotype with many counts. The V call is TRBV6-1, the J call TRBJ2-5; TRBD2 agrees at 15 bases. Germline CDR1 reads MNHNS; CDR2 reads SASEGT. The trim removed 6 bases at V and 4 bases at J, leaving 6 bases unmatched. The length of the CDR3 is 16 residues. Written as DNA, the CDR3 is TGTGCCAGCAGCGCTCTGGGACTAGCGGGAGGAGAGACCCAGTACTTC. Translated: CASSALGLAGGETQYF.

This clonotype is a singleton in its sample. DNA of the CDR3: TGCGCCAGCAGCCCAGACCAGGGCACAGATACGCAGTATTTT. Its protein is CASSPDQGTDTQYF. The V call is TRBV4-1, the J call TRBJ2-3; the D is unclear. There are 14 residues in the CDR3. The germline gives CDR1 MGHRA, CDR2 YSYEKL. V gave up 4 bases and J gave up 1 base, with 9 bases separating them.

The chain is built from TRBV18 and TRBJ2-1; D perhaps matches TRBD1 (5 bases). The CDR3 has 14 residues. Deletions cut 6 bases from V and 4 bases from J, with 13 bases between. Germline values: CDR1 KGHSH, CDR2 LQKENI. The CDR3 nucleotides are TGTGCCAGCTCCCAGACAGAGAGTTACAATGAGCAGTTCTTC. Translated, it gives CASSQTESYNEQFF.

This clonotype was counted between two and nine times. V is TRBV6-2 or TRBV6-3 and J is TRBJ2-4; TRBD2 aligns across 13 bases. Per the germline V gene, CDR1 is MNHEY and CDR2 is SVGEGT. Losses at the gene ends were 2 bases for V and 0 bases for J; bases not matched to a gene: 10. The CDR3 is made up of 20 amino acids. The DNA of the CDR3 is TGTGCCAGCAGTTACCGACCGGGACTAGCGGGAACCTTAGCCAAAAACATTCAGTACTTC. This gives the protein CASSYRPGLAGTLAKNIQYF.